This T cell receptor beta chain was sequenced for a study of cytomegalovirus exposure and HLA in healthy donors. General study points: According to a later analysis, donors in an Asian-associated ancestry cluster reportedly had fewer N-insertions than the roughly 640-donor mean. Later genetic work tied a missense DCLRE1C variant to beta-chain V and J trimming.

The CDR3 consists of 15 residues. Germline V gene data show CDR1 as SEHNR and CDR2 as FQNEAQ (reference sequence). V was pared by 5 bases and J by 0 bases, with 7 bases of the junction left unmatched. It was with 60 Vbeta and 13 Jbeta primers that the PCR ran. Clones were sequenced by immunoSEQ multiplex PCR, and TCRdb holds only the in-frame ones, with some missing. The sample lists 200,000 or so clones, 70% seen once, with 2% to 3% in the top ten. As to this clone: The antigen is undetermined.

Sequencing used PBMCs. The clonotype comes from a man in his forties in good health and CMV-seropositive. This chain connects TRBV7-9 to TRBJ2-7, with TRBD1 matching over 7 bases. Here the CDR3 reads CASSTKTGSSYEQYF. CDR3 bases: TGTGCCAGCAGCACTAAGACAGGGAGCTCCTACGAGCAGTACTTC.